The source of this T cell receptor beta chain is a study of T cells of healthy individuals listed by TCRdb under 2018. The CDR3 covers 14 residues, taking in both the cysteine and the phenylalanine. The CDR3 DNA has 42 bases and is translated from base 1. Relative to germline, V is 1 base shorter and J is 0 bases shorter, with 7 bases between their ends. CDR1 and CDR2 (MGHRA, YSYEKL) derive from the germline V gene. This clonotype was seen many times. Its specific antigen is unknown. It has no much larger one-base neighbor in the sample; base qualities were not kept. To prepare the library, 5' RACE was applied. The run used an Illumina MiSeq. TCRdb applied fastp at Q25 and MiXCR to the public reads, then kept only in-frame beta chains. A single entry per CDR3 protein holds the most common genes and DNA from its merged rows. The sample table holds 60,000 to 80,000 distinct CDR3 sequences, of which about 16% were seen once. Jointly, the top ten make up around 5% of the sample.

The chain is assembled from TRBV4-1 and TRBJ2-7; no D gene is confidently identified. The source is a human donor in good health. The CDR3 is CASSQVADSYEQYF. At the DNA level, the sequence is TGCGCCAGCAGCCAAGTGGCGGACTCCTACGAGCAGTACTTC.